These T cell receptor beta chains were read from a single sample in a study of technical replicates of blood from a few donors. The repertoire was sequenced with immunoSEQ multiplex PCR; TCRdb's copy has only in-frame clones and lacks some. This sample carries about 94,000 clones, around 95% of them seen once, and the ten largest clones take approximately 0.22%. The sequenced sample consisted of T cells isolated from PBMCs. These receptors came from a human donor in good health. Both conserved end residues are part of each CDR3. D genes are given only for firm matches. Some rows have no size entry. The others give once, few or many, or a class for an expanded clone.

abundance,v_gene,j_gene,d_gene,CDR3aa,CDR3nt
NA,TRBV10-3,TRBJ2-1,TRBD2,CAISDLAETYNEQFF,TGTGCCATCAGCGATCTAGCGGAGACTTACAATGAGCAGTTCTTC
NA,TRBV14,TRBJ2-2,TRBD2,CASALGRPGELFF,TGTGCCAGCGCCCTCGGGAGGCCTGGGGAGCTGTTTTTT
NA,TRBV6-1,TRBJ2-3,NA,CASSKTRPNTDTQYF,TGTGCCAGCAGCAAGACTAGACCCAACACAGATACGCAGTATTTT
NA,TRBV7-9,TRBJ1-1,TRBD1,CASRGKDRGNTEAFF,TGTGCCAGCAGGGGTAAAGACAGGGGGAACACTGAAGCTTTCTTT
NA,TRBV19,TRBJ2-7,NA,CASSMGRSGVGEQYF,TGTGCCAGTAGTATGGGTCGATCAGGGGTAGGGGAGCAGTACTTC
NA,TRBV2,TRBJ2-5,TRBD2,CASRRTSNQETQYF,TGTGCCTCCAGGCGGACTAGCAACCAAGAGACCCAGTACTTC
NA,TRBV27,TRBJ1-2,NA,CASRGGIYGYTF,TGTGCCAGCAGAGGGGGAATCTATGGCTACACCTTC
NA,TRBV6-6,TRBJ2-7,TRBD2,CASSSPSSGTPYEQYF,TGTGCCAGCAGTTCCCCTTCTAGCGGGACTCCCTACGAGCAGTACTTC
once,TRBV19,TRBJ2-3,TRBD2,CASSIGGLVDTQYF,TGTGCCAGTAGTATCGGGGGACTAGTTGATACGCAGTATTTT
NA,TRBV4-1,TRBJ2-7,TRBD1,CASSLTGPKPYEQYF,TGCGCCAGCAGCCTGACAGGGCCCAAGCCCTACGAGCAGTACTTC
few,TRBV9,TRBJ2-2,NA,CASSLRTGELFF,TGTGCCAGCAGCTTGAGGACCGGGGAGCTGTTTTTT
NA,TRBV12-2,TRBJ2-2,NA,CASRRPRVNTGELFF,TGTGCAAGTCGCCGCCCTCGGGTAAACACCGGGGAGCTGTTTTTT
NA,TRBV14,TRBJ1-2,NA,CASSQGVAGNYGYTF,TGTGCCAGCAGCCAAGGCGTCGCAGGGAACTATGGCTACACCTTC
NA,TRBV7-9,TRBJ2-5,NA,CASSSTGVPETQYF,TGTGCCAGCAGCTCCACAGGAGTGCCAGAGACCCAGTACTTC
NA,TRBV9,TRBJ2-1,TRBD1,CASSVADDRGGDNEQFF,TGTGCCAGCAGCGTAGCAGATGACAGGGGGGGGGACAATGAGCAGTTCTTC
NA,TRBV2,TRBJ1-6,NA,CASSGEADSPLHF,TGTGCCAGCAGTGGAGAAGCCGATTCACCCCTCCACTTT
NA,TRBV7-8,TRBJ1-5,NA,CASSLRAITSNQPQHF,TGTGCCAGCAGTCTCCGAGCAATAACTAGCAATCAGCCCCAGCATTTT
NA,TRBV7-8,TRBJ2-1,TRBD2,CASSPTSVGTSGRDNEQFF,TGTGCCAGCAGCCCAACTTCAGTGGGGACTAGCGGGAGAGACAATGAGCAGTTCTTC
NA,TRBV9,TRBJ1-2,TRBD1,CASSVDRGPGYGYTF,TGTGCCAGCAGCGTCGACAGGGGGCCCGGCTATGGCTACACCTTC
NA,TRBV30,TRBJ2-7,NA,CAWSLFTGKNYEQYF,TGTGCCTGGTCTCTTTTTACAGGGAAAAACTACGAGCAGTACTTC
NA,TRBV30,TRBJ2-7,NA,CAWSVRGQLSYEQYF,TGTGCCTGGAGTGTGCGGGGACAGCTTTCCTACGAGCAGTACTTC
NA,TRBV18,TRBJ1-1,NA,CASSPRVCTEAFF,TGTGCCAGCTCACCACGCGTATGCACTGAAGCTTTCTTT
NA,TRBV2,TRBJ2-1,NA,CASSGGTQRYNEQFF,TGTGCCAGCAGTGGGGGGACACAGCGCTACAATGAGCAGTTCTTC
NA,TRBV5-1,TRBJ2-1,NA,CASSLQGTNNEQFF,TGCGCCAGCAGCTTACAGGGAACGAACAATGAGCAGTTCTTC
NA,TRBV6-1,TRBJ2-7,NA,CASSEGYRELYEQYF,TGTGCCAGCAGTGAAGGGTACAGGGAGCTCTACGAGCAGTACTTC